Presented here are 6 T cell receptor beta chains from one specimen sequenced in a study of T-cell reconstitution after alpha-beta-depleted transplantation in children. This sample's TCRbeta library carried unique molecular identifier barcodes. TCRdb called the PCR reads again in MiXCR, with one record for every CDR3 protein. The sample yields around 250,000 distinct CDR3 sequences, about 10% seen once. This material consisted of PBMCs from the stem cell graft donor, taken from the stem cell graft. These receptors all stem from a human donor who donated a stem cell graft to a child with SCID.

CDR3 sequence: CSARDHGLAGGREFGKETQYF. As DNA, the CDR3 is TGCAGTGCTAGAGATCACGGACTAGCGGGGGGCCGAGAATTCGGAAAAGAGACCCAGTACTTC. The chain recombines TRBV20-1 with TRBJ2-5, with 14 bases lining up with TRBD2. Trimming cost V 0 bases and J 3 bases; bases outside gene matches: 18. Germline values: CDR1 DFQATT, CDR2 SNEGSKA (reference sequence). This CDR3 contains 21 residues.

This clonotype was detected a few times. This rearrangement joins TRBV12-3 or TRBV12-4 to TRBJ2-2; D is unresolved. With 2 bases removed from V and 1 base from J, the gap between germline ends came to 8 bases. The CDR3 totals 15 residues. In DNA form, the CDR3 reads TGTGCCAGCAGTTTAAAGGGTGGGAACACCGGGGAGCTGTTTTTT. Encoded protein: CASSLKGGNTGELFF.

As concerns this clonotype: A junction boundary mismatches the germline segment, possibly from a read error. The chain couples TRBV5-4 to TRBJ1-4; 8 nucleotides line up with TRBD1. Looked up from germline, CDR1 is SGHNT and CDR2 is YYREEE (reference sequence). The CDR3 sequence is 14 residues long. Written as DNA, the CDR3 is TGTGCCATCAGCTTGGGACAGGTTAATGAAAAACTGTTTTTT. This encodes CAISLGQVNEKLFF. Using reference TRBV5-4 and TRBJ1-4 for the parts outside the CDR3, the full variable domain is ETGVTQSPTHLIKTRGQQVTLRCSSQSGHNTVSWYQQALGQGPQFIFQYYREEENGRGNFPPRFSGLQFPNYSSELNVNALELDDSALYLCAISLGQVNEKLFFGSGTQLSVL.

This chain links TRBV12-3 or TRBV12-4 with TRBJ2-3; D possibly corresponds to TRBD2 (7 bases). V was cut by 6 bases and J by 2 bases, with 18 bases left in between. The CDR3 is 16 amino acids. The CDR3 is CASSSRPGGSTDTQYF. The CDR3 nucleotides are TGTGCCAGCAGCAGCCGACCGGGGGGCTCCACAGATACGCAGTATTTT.

This clonotype was seen ten or more times. The V and J genes are TRBV12-3 or TRBV12-4 and TRBJ2-4; D gene uncertain. The length of the CDR3 is 14 residues. Between the trimmed V and J ends, which lost 4 bases and 1 base, there was a span of 8 bases. The CDR3, as DNA: TGTGCCAGCAGTTCCTCCTTGGCCAAAAACATTCAGTACTTC. Translated: CASSSSLAKNIQYF.

Here the CDR3 DNA reads TGCGCCAGCAGCTCCAGCATGGGGCTGAACACTGAAGCTTTCTTT. Translation gives CASSSSMGLNTEAFF. The chain employs TRBV5-1 and TRBJ1-1; possible D gene TRBD1, 5 bases. V dropped 3 bases and J dropped 0 bases, with 12 bases sitting between them. Germline V CDR1 and CDR2: SGHRS, YFSETQ. The CDR3 has 15 residues.